This note documents a single T cell receptor (beta chain) sequence. Assay used: immunoSEQ multiplex PCR; TCRdb lists only in-frame clones, some missing. In the table there are about 77,000 clones, around 98% of which are singletons. This entry comes from a study of Tregs in tolerant kidney transplant recipients. Deletions cut 2 bases from V and 5 bases from J, with 6 bases between. From germline, CDR1 is DFQATT and CDR2 SNEGSKA (reference sequence). This CDR3 has 11 residues. The chain links TRBV20-1 to TRBJ2-5; D is ambiguous. The source of this sequence is a human donor who received a combined kidney and bone marrow transplant. The material sequenced was CD4+ T cells from blood, taken before the transplant. CDR3 bases: TGCAGTGCTAGATACGGGGAGACCCAGTACTTC. This translates into CSARYGETQYF.